These 22 T cell receptor beta chains share one sample of origin, sequenced in a study of human versus mouse CDR3 diversity and MHC coevolution. Measured with immunoSEQ multiplex PCR; TCRdb has only the in-frame clones, and not every one. The sample lists 80,000 or so clones, 93% occurring once. The sample was naive CD4+ T cells from blood. This sample's subset: CD45RO-negative CD62L-positive naive CD4 T cells. Receptors were obtained from a person between 25 and 75 years old in good health.

This chain links TRBV4-2 with TRBJ1-2, with 7 bases identical to TRBD1. Germline V CDR1 and CDR2: LGHNA, YNFKEQ. CDR3 length: 16 residues. V trimming: 2 bases; J trimming: 2 bases; junction bases outside the gene matches: 8. The chain's CDR3 is CASSQSGQASNYGYTF. The CDR3 bases are TGTGCCAGCAGCCAATCCGGACAGGCCTCGAACTATGGCTACACCTTC.

The V gene is TRBV6-5, the J gene TRBJ1-2; TRBD1 aligns across 8 bases. Germline CDR1 MNHEY, CDR2 SVGAGI. V shed 7 bases, J shed 3 bases, and the junction held 7 bases outside the gene matches. CDR3 length: 14 amino acids. This CDR3 reads CASTALTGDYGYTF. The DNA for the CDR3 is TGTGCCAGCACCGCCCTGACAGGGGACTATGGCTACACCTTC.

Only a few counts were recorded for this clone. The chain has TRBV10-3 and TRBJ1-4; no definite D call. Trimming stripped 2 bases from V and 7 bases from J, with 11 bases between. The CDR3 is 14 amino acids. CDR1 ENHRY and CDR2 SYGVKD come from the germline V gene. CDR3 nucleotides: TGTGCCATCAGTGAGAGAGGAGGCGGTGAAAAACTGTTTTTT. Protein: CAISERGGGEKLFF.

This clone appeared once. The rearrangement uses TRBV28 and TRBJ1-2, with D unclear. Trimming left V 2 bases short and J 1 base short, with 11 bases between. CDR1 MDHEN and CDR2 SYDVKM come from the germline V gene. The CDR3 covers 15 residues. The CDR3 loop reads CASSLNVLDNYGYTF. In DNA form, the CDR3 reads TGTGCCAGCAGTTTAAACGTGTTAGATAACTATGGCTACACCTTC.

The chain links TRBV19 to TRBJ1-6, with 7 bases matching TRBD1. Germline V lookup: CDR1 LNHDA, CDR2 SQIVND (reference sequence). This CDR3 region has 14 residues. V gave up 10 bases and J gave up 4 bases; unmatched junction bases: 7. The CDR3 bases are TGTGCCACCAGAGGGACAGCTTATAATTCACCCCTCCACTTT. This codes for CATRGTAYNSPLHF.

This clone was seen once. The junction departs from germline at one end; a sequencing error may be responsible. V is TRBV7-7 and J is TRBJ2-7; a weak D match, TRBD1 (5 bases). Germline loops: CDR1 SSHAT, CDR2 FNYEAQ (reference sequence). There are 12 residues in the CDR3. The CDR3 protein is CASSSQGYEQYF. The CDR3 region has the DNA TGTGCTAGCAGCTCCCAGGGATACGAGCAGTACTTC.

This sequence joins TRBV6-5 and TRBJ1-1, with D possibly matching TRBD1 (6 bases). CDR1 and CDR2 (germline): MNHEY, SVGAGI. Trimming shortened V by 4 bases and J by 4 bases, and 19 bases separated the two germline ends. The CDR3 sequence is 16 residues long. CDR3 DNA: TGTGCCAGCAGTTCCCCCCGCTTGACAGGAGGCACTGAAGCTTTCTTT. This translates into CASSSPRLTGGTEAFF.

This chain joins TRBV7-9 and TRBJ2-1, with TRBD2 matching over 8 bases. This CDR3 contains 15 residues. In germline, CDR1 is SEHNR, CDR2 FQNEAQ (reference sequence). V shed 5 bases and J 7 bases; nucleotides not matched to a gene: 10. This CDR3 is CASSDHSGVGNEQFF. The CDR3 DNA follows: TGTGCCAGCAGCGATCATAGCGGGGTGGGTAATGAGCAGTTCTTC. The whole variable domain, filled in from reference TRBV7-9 and TRBJ2-1, reads DTGVSQNPRHKITKRGQNVTFRCDPISEHNRLYWYRQTLGQGPEFLTYFQNEAQLEKSRLLSDRFSAERPKGSFSTLEIQRTEQGDSAMYLCASSDHSGVGNEQFFGPGTRLTVL.

V and J are TRBV7-9 and TRBJ1-5; D ambiguous. The CDR3 sequence is 16 residues long. V gave up 4 bases and J gave up 3 bases, with 16 bases separating them. CDR1 and CDR2 (germline): SEHNR, FQNEAQ (reference sequence). CDR3 sequence (DNA): TGTGCCAGCAGCTCCTCGCGGGGTATGGACAATCAGCCCCAGCATTTT. Translated, it gives CASSSSRGMDNQPQHF.

This clone was seen only a few times. V gene TRBV10-1 combines with J gene TRBJ1-4; TRBD1 aligns across 9 bases. The CDR3 spans 15 residues. CDR1 and CDR2 (germline): WNHNN, SYGVQD (reference sequence). Trimming took 5 bases from V and 2 from J; bases not matched to a gene: 3. CDR3 residues: CASSPGQGTNEKLFF. The CDR3 nucleotides read TGCGCCAGCAGTCCCGGACAGGGGACTAATGAAAAACTGTTTTTT.

This clone was found a few times. The J gene is TRBJ2-1, the V gene TRBV28; D is ambiguous. CDR3 length: 13 residues. V was pared by 3 bases and J by 7 bases, with 10 bases between. Germline values: CDR1 MDHEN, CDR2 SYDVKM. The CDR3 nucleotides are TGTGCCAGCAGTTTCCCCGTCAGGAATGAGCAGTTCTTC. Translated: CASSFPVRNEQFF.

This clone appeared a single time. The chain joins TRBV27 to TRBJ2-5; 7 bases match TRBD1. TRBJ2-7 explains the end of the DNA better; the J call may be wrong. This CDR3 is built from 12 residues. From germline, CDR1 is MNHEY and CDR2 SMNVEV (reference sequence). As DNA, the CDR3 is TGTGCCAGCCGGACAGGCTCCTACGAGCAGTACTTC. It is translated as CASRTGSYEQYF.

The chain has TRBV11-2 and TRBJ2-1; 8 bases map to TRBD2. The CDR3 extends over 16 amino acids. The V gene's germline CDR1 is SGHAT and CDR2 FQNNGV. The trim removed 1 base at V and 7 bases at J, leaving 9 bases unmatched. The CDR3 region is CASSLGPTGGWNEQFF. CDR3 DNA: TGTGCCAGCAGCTTAGGTCCAACGGGAGGGTGGAATGAGCAGTTCTTC.

The rearrangement joins TRBV27 to TRBJ2-5; TRBD2 matches at 9 bases. Judging by the DNA end, TRBJ2-7 fits better; the J call may be wrong. The CDR3 sequence is 16 residues long. CDR1 MNHEY and CDR2 SMNVEV come from the germline V gene (reference sequence). The CDR3 region is CASSSSVAGATYEQYF. CDR3 DNA: TGTGCCAGCAGTTCATCAGTAGCGGGGGCGACGTACGAGCAGTACTTC.

V gene TRBV7-9 combines with J gene TRBJ2-1, with D perhaps TRBD1 (6 bases). Looked up from germline, CDR1 is SEHNR and CDR2 is FQNEAQ (reference sequence). CDR3 size: 14 residues. Trimming removed 7 bases from V and 0 bases from J, with 10 bases in between. As DNA, the CDR3 is TGTGCCAGCACCTTGGACAGCTCCTACAATGAGCAGTTCTTC. It specifies CASTLDSSYNEQFF.

The rearrangement links TRBV2 to TRBJ1-2, with TRBD1 matching 7 bases. Germline loops: CDR1 SNHLY, CDR2 FYNNEI. V lost 5 bases and J lost 1; bases outside the gene matches: 10. CDR3 length: 16 amino acids. CDR3 nucleotides: TGTGCCAGCAGTCAGGCCCAAGGGGGCCTTAACTATGGCTACACCTTC. Translating it yields CASSQAQGGLNYGYTF.

In DNA, the CDR3 is TGTGCCAGCAGTTTAAACCCCCCCCAGAGCAATCAGCCCCAGCATTTT. Encoded protein: CASSLNPPQSNQPQHF. This chain links TRBV28 with TRBJ1-5, with unresolved D. V lost 2 bases and J lost 1, with 12 bases in between. The CDR3 runs 16 residues. The germline V gene has CDR1 MDHEN and CDR2 SYDVKM.

The chain combines TRBV6-1 with TRBJ1-2; no clear D gene. The germline V gene encodes CDR1 MNHNS and CDR2 SASEGT. V lost 2 bases, J lost 5 bases, and 6 bases lay in between. This CDR3 has 12 amino acids. The CDR3 DNA reads as TGTGCCAGCAGTGAATACAGTTATGGCTACACCTTC. It specifies CASSEYSYGYTF.

The rearrangement joins TRBV6-1 to TRBJ2-5; no firm D call. CDR3 length equals 10 residues. Trimming removed 7 bases from V and 5 bases from J, with 5 bases in between. Looked up from germline, CDR1 is MNHNS and CDR2 is SASEGT. CDR3 loop: CASTEETQYF. For the CDR3, the DNA is TGTGCCAGCACGGAGGAGACCCAGTACTTC.

This sequence joins TRBV27 and TRBJ2-3, with D possibly being TRBD2 (6 bases). The length of the CDR3 is 14 residues. Germline V gives CDR1 MNHEY, CDR2 SMNVEV (reference sequence). Deletions cut 3 bases from V and 1 base from J, with 8 bases between. CDR3 in DNA: TGTGCCAGCAGTTTGGCTAGCGGCACAGATACGCAGTATTTT. This sequence encodes CASSLASGTDTQYF.

J is TRBJ1-6 and V is TRBV2, with D unresolved. Trimming stripped 4 bases from V and 9 bases from J, with 13 bases between. The CDR3 spans 14 residues. The germline V gene has CDR1 SNHLY and CDR2 FYNNEI. CDR3 loop: CASSGTRAGSPLHF. The CDR3 DNA is TGTGCCAGCAGTGGGACCCGCGCGGGTTCACCCCTCCACTTT.

The V call is TRBV25-1, the J call TRBJ2-1; a possible D gene is TRBD2 (6 bases). The CDR3 is 16 residues long. Trimming left V 2 bases short and J 7 bases short, with 18 bases between. The germline gives CDR1 MGHDK, CDR2 SYGVNS. DNA for the CDR3: TGTGCCAGCAGTGAACCTCTAGCGCCAAGATTAAATGAGCAGTTCTTC. Protein: CASSEPLAPRLNEQFF.